Below, one T cell receptor beta chain is given with its context. Its antigen remains unidentified. The data are from a study of T-cell memory formation after mild COVID-19. The study, taken as a whole, reports: Cross-reactive memory apparently joined, as some responding clones appeared in pre-infection memory.

TCRdb re-derived calls from the 5' RACE reads in MiXCR, one entry per CDR3 protein. The profile shows around 310,000 distinct CDR3 sequences, around 15% of them singletons. The sequencing sample was made of PBMCs or a T cell subset sorted from them (not recorded which). The clonotype comes from a man aged 18 to 30 who had mild COVID-19 (a few samples of this study predate the infection). Cell type and time point are not known.

The CDR3 nucleotides are TGCGCCAGCAGCCAAGATCCACGGGACAGAGTGTATGGCTACACCTTC. Translating gives CASSQDPRDRVYGYTF. This chain connects TRBV4-3 to TRBJ1-2; 7 nucleotides align to TRBD1. V shed 0 bases and J 5 bases; nucleotides not matched to a gene: 9. Germline V gene data show CDR1 as LGHNA and CDR2 as YSLEER. The length of the CDR3 is 16 residues.